The 18 T cell receptor beta chains presented below share a single source sample, sequenced in a study of blood T cells in healthy people across ages. Combining a sample-barcoded 5' primer with a J-beta primer mix, a second PCR ran for about 7 to 12 cycles. TCRdb reanalysed the 5' RACE reads using MiXCR and keeps one entry per CDR3 protein. This sample carries some 700,000 distinct CDR3 sequences, around a fifth of them seen once, and the ten largest clones take around a fifth. The sequencing input was blood. These TCRs come from a man between 65 and 79 years old in good health.

The V gene is TRBV20-1, the J gene TRBJ2-7, with 7 bases lining up with TRBD1. Per germline, CDR1 DFQATT and CDR2 SNEGSKA (reference sequence). CDR3 size: 13 residues. V dropped 5 bases and J dropped 0; count of bases not matched to a gene: 4. The CDR3: CSADRDSSYEQYF. As DNA, the CDR3 is TGCAGTGCTGACCGGGACAGCTCCTACGAGCAGTACTTC.

Only a few counts were recorded for this clonotype. The V gene is TRBV7-3, the J gene TRBJ2-7; D may correspond to TRBD1 or TRBD2 (5 bases each). The germline V and J ends were trimmed by 2 bases and 0 bases, with 14 bases remaining between them. Germline values: CDR1 SGHTA, CDR2 FQGTGA. The CDR3 loop spans 16 amino acids. CDR3 residues: CASSLGWGFSSYEQYV. CDR3 DNA: TGTGCCAGCAGCTTAGGGTGGGGGTTCAGCTCCTACGAGCAGTACGTC.

The sample holds a few counts of this clonotype. V usage is TRBV21-1 and J usage is TRBJ1-4. TRBV21-1 is a pseudogene segment. The CDR3 is 10 amino acids. The CDR3 DNA sequence: TGTGCCAGAGTCCCAGAAAAACTGTTTTTT. Translating it yields CARVPEKLFF.

The chain carries TRBV12-3 or TRBV12-4 and TRBJ1-4; possible D gene TRBD1, 6 bases. The V end lost 6 bases, the J end lost 7 bases, and 21 bases lay between the germline ends. The CDR3 loop spans 16 amino acids. In DNA, the CDR3 is TGTGCCAGCAGGGCCGAAAGTCGGGGGCTAGGTGAAAAACTGTTTTTT. Protein product: CASRAESRGLGEKLFF.

This clonotype was detected a few times. This chain joins TRBV20-1 and TRBJ2-1; unclear D gene. Germline V CDR1 and CDR2: DFQATT, SNEGSKA (reference sequence). The CDR3 covers 14 residues. Trimming shortened V by 1 base and J by 4 bases, and 11 bases separated the two germline ends. The DNA of the CDR3 is TGCAGTGCTAGAGCTGGTCCCACTTACAATGAGCAGTTCTTC. Its protein is CSARAGPTYNEQFF.

This clonotype has just a few counts. The chain uses TRBV5-1 and TRBJ1-1; 10 bases match TRBD1. Germline assignment: CDR1 SGHRS and CDR2 YFSETQ. With V trimmed by 4 bases and J by 4 bases, 13 bases remained unmatched. This CDR3 has 17 residues. For the CDR3, the DNA is TGCGCCAGCAGCGGATCCCGGGACAGGGGTATCGGCACTGAAGCTTTCTTT. Amino acid sequence: CASSGSRDRGIGTEAFF.

The chain has TRBV20-1 and TRBJ2-1, with 9 bases lining up with TRBD2. The DNA end is more similar to TRBJ2-7, so the J call may be wrong. Per the germline V gene, CDR1 is DFQATT and CDR2 is SNEGSKA (reference sequence). This CDR3 has 13 residues. CDR3 loop: CSAISGSSYEQYV. As DNA, the CDR3 is TGCAGTGCGATTAGCGGGAGCTCCTACGAGCAGTACGTC.

The chain links TRBV27 to TRBJ2-1, with 7 bases aligning to TRBD2. Per germline, CDR1 MNHEY and CDR2 SMNVEV (reference sequence). This CDR3 has 14 amino acids. The V segment lost 5 bases and the J segment 10 bases; nucleotides outside the gene matches: 11. CDR3 residues: CASSLPGREREQFF. DNA for the CDR3: TGTGCCAGCAGTCTACCGGGGCGGGAGAGGGAGCAGTTCTTC.

This clonotype came up a few times. The chain joins TRBV12-3 or TRBV12-4 to TRBJ1-2; TRBD1 might be the D (5 bases). Between the trimmed V and J ends, which lost 4 bases and 2 bases, there was a span of 8 bases. The CDR3 totals 13 residues. The CDR3: CASSWGENYGYTF. The CDR3 DNA sequence: TGTGCCAGCAGTTGGGGGGAAAACTATGGCTACACCTTC.

The chain is built from TRBV18 and TRBJ2-7; the D gene is possibly TRBD1 (6 bases). The CDR3 spans 15 residues. The germline V and J ends were trimmed by 6 bases and 4 bases, with 19 bases remaining between them. Germline CDR1 reads KGHSH; CDR2 reads LQKENI. The CDR3 sequence is CASSYRQDASYEQYF. The CDR3 DNA follows: TGTGCCAGCTCGTACCGACAGGATGCGTCGTACGAGCAGTACTTC.

The rearrangement links TRBV4-3 to TRBJ2-1; 9 bases line up with TRBD2. Trimming at V came to 1 base and at J to 0 bases, leaving 4 bases not matched to a gene. The CDR3 consists of 17 residues. Germline V gene data show CDR1 as LGHNA and CDR2 as YSLEER. CDR3 protein: CASSQGLAVNSYNEQFF. CDR3 DNA sequence: TGCGCCAGCAGCCAAGGACTAGCGGTCAACTCCTACAATGAGCAGTTCTTC.

The chain combines TRBV30 with TRBJ2-1, with D perhaps TRBD1 (6 bases). CDR1 is GTSNPN and CDR2 is SVGIG in the germline V gene (reference sequence). Trimming shortened V by 7 bases and J by 7 bases, and 17 bases separated the two germline ends. The CDR3 loop spans 13 amino acids. In nucleotides, the CDR3 is TGTGCCTACCGAAAAACAGGGCGTAATGAGCAGTTCTTC. This translates into CAYRKTGRNEQFF.

Only a few counts were recorded for this clonotype. V usage is TRBV12-3 or TRBV12-4 and J usage is TRBJ1-3; TRBD1 might be the D (6 bases). V lost 0 bases and J 3 bases, leaving 15 bases between the germline ends. This CDR3 has 17 amino acids. The CDR3 DNA reads as TGTGCCAGCAGTTTAGCCCCCCGGGGGGCAGGTGGAAACACCATATATTTT. Amino acids: CASSLAPRGAGGNTIYF.

This sequence joins TRBV3-1 and TRBJ2-2; 7 nucleotides align to TRBD1. The junction had 4 bases not matched to a gene; V was cut back by 1 base and J by 2 bases. The germline V gene encodes CDR1 LGHDT and CDR2 YNNKEL (reference sequence). This CDR3 comprises 16 residues. CDR3 nucleotides: TGTGCCAGCAGCCAAGCGACAGGGATCAACACCGGGGAGCTGTTTTTT. Its protein is CASSQATGINTGELFF.

The rearrangement uses TRBV20-1 and TRBJ1-1; D unclear. The CDR3 is 12 amino acids. Germline V gene data show CDR1 as DFQATT and CDR2 as SNEGSKA (reference sequence). The CDR3 sequence: CSAVKVGTEAFF. CDR3 DNA: TGCAGCGCAGTTAAGGTGGGCACTGAAGCTTTCTTT.

On this clonotype itself: This may stem from a read error, because a much larger clone lies one nucleotide away. The CDR3, as DNA: TGCGCCGGCAGCTCACAGGGCAATGAGCAGTTCTTC. Translating it yields CAGSSQGNEQFF. The genes are TRBV5-1 and TRBJ2-7; possible D gene TRBD1, 6 bases. The assigned J gene may be wrong: the sequence end matches TRBJ2-1 better. Germline-derived CDR1 and CDR2 are SGHRS and YFSETQ. The CDR3 spans 12 residues.

This clonotype has only a few counts. This chain connects TRBV15 to TRBJ2-1; D remains unclear. Deletions cut 4 bases from V and 2 bases from J, with 9 bases between. The CDR3 is 14 residues long. Germline CDR1 LNHNV, CDR2 YYDKDF (reference sequence). DNA for the CDR3: TGTGCCACCAGCATCGGACGAACCTACAATGAGCAGTTCTTC. This sequence encodes CATSIGRTYNEQFF.

The CDR3 nucleotides are TGTGCCAGCAGCCAAGTAAAGGAGTATGGCTACACCTTC. It codes for CASSQVKEYGYTF. The chain has TRBV14 and TRBJ1-2, with D uncertain. CDR3 length: 13 residues. Deletions cut 1 base from V and 5 bases from J, with 8 bases between. From germline, CDR1 is SGHDN and CDR2 FVKESK.